This TCR beta chain is drawn from a study of blood T cells in healthy people across ages. The use of a sample-barcoded 5' primer and a J-beta primer mix characterized a second PCR of about 6 to 12 cycles. TCRdb passed the 5' RACE reads through MiXCR, listing each CDR3 protein once. The sample has roughly 680,000 distinct CDR3 sequences, around 52% seen once; the top ten hold around an eighth. The CDR3 has 15 residues. Germline V gene sequence: CDR1 DFQATT, CDR2 SNEGSKA (reference sequence). V lost 2 bases and J lost 6; bases outside the gene matches: 10. The receptor was isolated from a woman over 75 in good health. The chain joins TRBV20-1 to TRBJ1-5; 7 bases align to TRBD1. The sample consisted of blood. In DNA, the CDR3 is TGCAGTGCTAGACGCACGACAGGGCGGAGTCAGCCCCAGCATTTT. It specifies CSARRTTGRSQPQHF.